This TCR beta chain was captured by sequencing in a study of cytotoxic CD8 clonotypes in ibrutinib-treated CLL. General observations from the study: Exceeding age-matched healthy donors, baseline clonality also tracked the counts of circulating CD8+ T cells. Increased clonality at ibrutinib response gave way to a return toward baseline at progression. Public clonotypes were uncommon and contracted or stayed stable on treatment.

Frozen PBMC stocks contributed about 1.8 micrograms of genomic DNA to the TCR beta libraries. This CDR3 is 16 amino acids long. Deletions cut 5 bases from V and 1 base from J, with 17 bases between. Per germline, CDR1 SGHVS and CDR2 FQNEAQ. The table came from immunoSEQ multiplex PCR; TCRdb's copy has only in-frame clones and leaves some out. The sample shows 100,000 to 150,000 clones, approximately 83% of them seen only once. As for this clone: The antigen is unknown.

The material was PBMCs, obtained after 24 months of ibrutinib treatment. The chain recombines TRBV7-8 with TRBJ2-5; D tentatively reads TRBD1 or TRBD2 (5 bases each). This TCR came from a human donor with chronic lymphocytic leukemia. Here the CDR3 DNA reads TGTGCCAGCAGCCACACCAGACTGGGACGCCAAGAGACCCAGTACTTC. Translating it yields CASSHTRLGRQETQYF.